Each of the 26 T cell receptor beta chains below was sequenced from the same sample in a study of T cell responses to AZD1222 COVID-19 vaccine. Measured with immunoSEQ multiplex PCR; TCRdb has only the in-frame clones, and not every one. The data show around 84,000 clones, with roughly 82% seen just once and 8% to 10% held by the top ten. The starting material was peripheral blood, obtained on day 0 of AZD1222 vaccination. These receptors were collected from an adult in good health.

The CDR3 is CASSPSWDRGNTIYF. The CDR3 DNA is TGTGCCAGCTCACCATCGTGGGACAGGGGAAACACCATATATTTT. The chain is built from TRBV18 and TRBJ1-3; TRBD1 matches 8 bases. V dropped 2 bases and J dropped 4; count of bases not matched to a gene: 4. There are 15 residues in the CDR3. Looked up from germline, CDR1 is KGHSH and CDR2 is LQKENI.

The CDR3 coding sequence is TGTGCCAGCAGCTTGATGGCACAAGGCACAGATACGCAGTATTTT. Translation gives CASSLMAQGTDTQYF. The V call is TRBV11-2, the J call TRBJ2-3, with D hard to call. CDR1 is SGHAT, CDR2 FQNNGV, per germline. This CDR3 is 15 amino acids long. With 3 bases removed from V and 1 base from J, the gap between germline ends came to 11 bases.

The V call is TRBV7-8, the J call TRBJ2-1; D is perhaps TRBD2 (5 bases). CDR3 length: 15 residues. CDR1 and CDR2 (germline): SGHVS, FQNEAQ. Trimming pared 6 bases from V and 7 bases from J, leaving 19 bases between. The DNA of the CDR3 is TGTGCCAGCAGTTCCCGGGATCAGGAGGAGAATGAGCAGTTCTTC. As protein: CASSSRDQEENEQFF. Filled out from reference TRBV7-8 and TRBJ2-1, the complete variable domain reads GAGVSQSPRYKVAKRGQDVALRCDPISGHVSLFWYQQALGQGPEFLTYFQNEAQLDKSGLPSDRFFAERPEGSVSTLKIQRTQQEDSAVYLCASSSRDQEENEQFFGPGTRLTVL.

The chain uses TRBV6-2 or TRBV6-3 and TRBJ2-7; maybe TRBD2 (6 bases). The CDR3 covers 13 residues. Germline-derived CDR1 and CDR2 are MNHEY and SVGEGT. Trimming stripped 3 bases from V and 2 bases from J, with 8 bases between. Written as DNA, the CDR3 is TGTGCCAGCAGTTATGGGGGGACCTACGAGCAGTACTTC. This gives the protein CASSYGGTYEQYF.

J is TRBJ2-7 and V is TRBV7-9; 11 nucleotides match TRBD2. Germline trimming cut 3 bases from V and 4 bases from J; bases unmatched to any gene: 8. CDR1 and CDR2 from the germline V gene are SEHNR and FQNEAQ (reference sequence). This CDR3 spans 16 amino acids. This CDR3 reads CASSFYLAGGRYEQYF. Written as DNA, the CDR3 is TGTGCCAGCAGCTTTTACCTAGCGGGGGGCCGTTACGAGCAGTACTTC.

The chain combines TRBV5-1 with TRBJ1-5, with D unresolved. This CDR3 region has 13 residues. Looked up from germline, CDR1 is SGHRS and CDR2 is YFSETQ. Trimming took off 0 bases at V and 3 bases at J, with 4 bases between the two ends. CDR3 DNA: TGCGCCAGCAGCTTGGCGACCAATCAGCCCCAGCATTTT. Translation: CASSLATNQPQHF.

The chain recombines TRBV10-3 with TRBJ2-1; 16 nucleotides match TRBD2. V trimming: 1 base; J trimming: 14 bases; junction bases outside the gene matches: 8. CDR1 and CDR2 from the germline V gene are ENHRY and SYGVKD. The CDR3 spans 16 residues. CDR3 nucleotides: TGTGCCATCAGTGAGTTCCCGGGACTAGCGGGGGGGCAAGAGTTCTTC. This codes for CAISEFPGLAGGQEFF.

The chain joins TRBV28 to TRBJ2-5; D may be TRBD1 or TRBD2 (6 bases each). The CDR3 is 12 residues long. In germline, CDR1 is MDHEN, CDR2 SYDVKM. The ends were cut back, 7 bases at V and 2 bases at J, with 8 bases in the middle. The CDR3 DNA sequence: TGTGCCAGCATAGGGGGGCAAGAGACCCAGTACTTC. Amino acid sequence: CASIGGQETQYF.

The chain combines TRBV19 with TRBJ1-2, with unresolved D. Germline V gives CDR1 LNHDA, CDR2 SQIVND (reference sequence). With 10 bases removed from V and 1 base from J, the gap between germline ends came to 16 bases. The CDR3 is 14 residues long. The chain's CDR3 is CATSPPLFNYGYTF. The CDR3 region has the DNA TGTGCCACCTCCCCCCCCCTATTTAACTATGGCTACACCTTC.

Written as DNA, the CDR3 is TGCGCCAGCAGCTTCTTTAGCGGGGAGGCAGATACGCAGTATTTT. Translated, it gives CASSFFSGEADTQYF. The V and J genes are TRBV5-1 and TRBJ2-3, with 8 positions matching TRBD2. CDR1 is SGHRS, CDR2 YFSETQ, per germline. CDR3 length equals 15 residues. J was trimmed by 4 bases and V by 2 bases; bases with no gene match: 6. The entire variable domain, with the rest obtained from reference TRBV5-1 and TRBJ2-3, is as follows: KAGVTQTPRYLIKTRGQQVTLSCSPISGHRSVSWYQQTPGQGLQFLFEYFSETQRNKGNFPGRFSGRQFSNSRSEMNVSTLELGDSALYLCASSFFSGEADTQYFGPGTRLTVL.

The chain couples TRBV19 to TRBJ2-7; TRBD1 is a possible D gene (6 bases). This CDR3 contains 13 residues. Trimming removed 7 bases at V and 2 bases at J, with 12 bases between. Germline CDR1 is LNHDA and CDR2 is SQIVND (reference sequence). In nucleotides, the CDR3 is TGTGCCAGTAAAGCGGACAGAGCCTACGAGCAGTACTTC. Its protein is CASKADRAYEQYF.

The CDR3 region has the DNA TGTGCCACCAGCATCAGAGGGAGGGGTTTTATCGGGAATCAGCCCCAGCATTTT. Protein: CATSIRGRGFIGNQPQHF. The V gene is TRBV15, the J gene TRBJ1-5, with D possibly being TRBD1 (5 bases). The CDR3 contains 18 residues. The germline V and J ends were trimmed by 4 bases and 4 bases, with 23 bases remaining between them. Germline lookup yields CDR1 LNHNV and CDR2 YYDKDF (reference sequence).

The DNA of the CDR3 is TGCGCCAGCAGCGACCAGGGACAGGGGGGCACTGAAGCTTTCTTT. It translates to CASSDQGQGGTEAFF. This rearrangement joins TRBV5-1 to TRBJ1-1, with 11 nucleotides matching TRBD1. Trimming at V came to 4 bases and at J to 4 bases, leaving 6 bases not matched to a gene. The CDR3 is 15 residues long. Germline V lookup: CDR1 SGHRS, CDR2 YFSETQ.

The chain employs TRBV28 and TRBJ2-7; TRBD2 might be the D (6 bases). CDR3 length equals 14 residues. Germline assignment: CDR1 MDHEN and CDR2 SYDVKM. V lost 7 bases and J 6 bases, leaving 19 bases between the germline ends. CDR3 protein: CASTLLGGLGEQYF. The CDR3 bases are TGTGCCAGCACCCTCCTGGGAGGTTTAGGCGAGCAGTACTTC. Based on the CDR3 plus reference TRBV28 and TRBJ2-7, the full variable domain is DVKVTQSSRYLVKRTGEKVFLECVQDMDHENMFWYRQDPGLGLRLIYFSYDVKMKEKGDIPEGYSVSREKKERFSLILESASTNQTSMYLCASTLLGGLGEQYFGPGTRLTVT.

The rearrangement joins TRBV6-1 to TRBJ1-2; D remains unclear. V was trimmed by 2 bases and J by 2 bases, leaving 24 bases between them. The CDR3 has 19 amino acids. Germline V gene data show CDR1 as MNHNS and CDR2 as SASEGT. The CDR3 nucleotides are TGTGCCAGCAGTGAAAGTCTCCAGAGTACGGGTTTTAGAAACTATGGCTACACCTTC. It codes for CASSESLQSTGFRNYGYTF.

This sequence joins TRBV5-8 and TRBJ2-7; 8 nucleotides line up with TRBD2. The CDR3 is 14 amino acids. CDR1 SGHTS and CDR2 YDEGEE come from the germline V gene. V shed 4 bases, J shed 0 bases, and the junction held 3 bases outside the gene matches. The CDR3 DNA sequence: TGTGCCAGCAGCACAGCGGGAGCCTCCTACGAGCAGTACTTC. This translates into CASSTAGASYEQYF.

The J gene is TRBJ2-6, the V gene TRBV2; D perhaps matches TRBD2 (5 bases). Between the trimmed V and J ends, which lost 7 bases and 0 bases, there was a span of 7 bases. The CDR3 runs to 14 residues. Germline assignment: CDR1 SNHLY and CDR2 FYNNEI. As DNA, the CDR3 is TGTGCCAGCAAGCGGATCTCTGGGGCCAACGTCCTGACTTTC. It specifies CASKRISGANVLTF.

DNA of the CDR3: TGCGCCAGCAGCTTGGGTTCTGGAAACACCATATATTTT. Protein sequence: CASSLGSGNTIYF. V gene TRBV5-1 combines with J gene TRBJ1-3; D is uncertain. CDR1 and CDR2 (germline): SGHRS, YFSETQ. CDR3 length equals 13 residues. With 0 bases removed from V and 1 base from J, the gap between germline ends came to 2 bases.

This chain connects TRBV2 to TRBJ2-4; D gene ambiguous. The CDR3 length is 16 residues. CDR1 SNHLY and CDR2 FYNNEI come from the germline V gene. V was cut by 3 bases and J by 0 bases, with 12 bases left in between. The DNA for the CDR3 is TGTGCCAGCAGTGATCGGAGCAATGTAGCCAAAAACATTCAGTACTTC. Translation gives CASSDRSNVAKNIQYF.

The genes are TRBV24-1 and TRBJ2-3, with D perhaps TRBD1 or TRBD2 (5 bases each). Germline V gives CDR1 KGHDR, CDR2 SFDVKD. V shed 6 bases and J shed 1 base, with 10 bases lying between them. The CDR3 covers 14 residues. CDR3 bases: TGTGCCACCAGTCCACTGGGGGGCACAGATACGCAGTATTTT. This sequence encodes CATSPLGGTDTQYF.

The chain combines TRBV6-5 with TRBJ1-1; no clear D. This CDR3 is 15 amino acids long. V gave up 0 bases and J gave up 0 bases, with 8 bases separating them. CDR1 is MNHEY, CDR2 SVGAGI, per germline. CDR3 sequence reads: CASSYSSILNTEAFF. CDR3 bases: TGTGCCAGCAGTTACTCTTCCATCTTGAACACTGAAGCTTTCTTT.

The sample holds a few counts of this clone. The chain links TRBV30 to TRBJ1-5, with TRBD1 matching 8 bases. CDR3 length: 13 amino acids. The V and J ends lost 2 bases and 6 bases, in that order; junction bases with no gene match: 3. The V gene's germline CDR1 is GTSNPN and CDR2 SVGIG (reference sequence). CDR3: CAWSQGASQPQHF. The DNA for the CDR3 is TGTGCCTGGAGTCAGGGGGCAAGTCAGCCCCAGCATTTT.

This clone has more than one count but fewer than ten. The chain is built from TRBV28 and TRBJ2-7; TRBD1 matches 10 bases. CDR1 MDHEN and CDR2 SYDVKM come from the germline V gene. V gave up 5 bases and J gave up 4 bases; unmatched junction bases: 11. The CDR3 covers 16 residues. CDR3 DNA: TGTGCCAGCAGTGACACCCCGGGACAGGGGCTGTACGAGCAGTACTTC. Its protein product is CASSDTPGQGLYEQYF. The full variable domain, in which reference TRBV28 and TRBJ2-7 provide the parts outside the CDR3, is DVKVTQSSRYLVKRTGEKVFLECVQDMDHENMFWYRQDPGLGLRLIYFSYDVKMKEKGDIPEGYSVSREKKERFSLILESASTNQTSMYLCASSDTPGQGLYEQYFGPGTRLTVT.

The V and J genes are TRBV6-5 and TRBJ2-1, with D perhaps TRBD2 (6 bases). Germline lookup yields CDR1 MNHEY and CDR2 SVGAGI. V lost 4 bases, J lost 0 bases, and 10 bases lay in between. The CDR3 length is 15 residues. Here the CDR3 DNA reads TGTGCCAGCAGTTCGATAGCGGCCTCCTACAATGAGCAGTTCTTC. Translation gives CASSSIAASYNEQFF.

The chain is built from TRBV3-1 (or the pseudogene TRBV3-2) and TRBJ1-2, with no clear D. V lost 1 base and J lost 0, with 9 bases in between. The CDR3 is 15 amino acids. CDR1 is LGHDT, CDR2 YNNKEL, per germline (reference sequence). DNA for the CDR3: TGTGCCAGCAGCCAAGTAGCAAGGACTAACTATGGCTACACCTTC. This gives the protein CASSQVARTNYGYTF.

This chain links TRBV9 with TRBJ1-6; no definite D call. The CDR3 sequence is 14 residues long. CDR1 and CDR2 from the germline V gene are SGDLS and YYNGEE. The ends were cut back, 4 bases at V and 4 bases at J, with 9 bases in the middle. CDR3: CASSPELYNSPLHF. Here the CDR3 DNA reads TGTGCCAGCAGCCCCGAACTGTATAATTCACCCCTCCACTTT.